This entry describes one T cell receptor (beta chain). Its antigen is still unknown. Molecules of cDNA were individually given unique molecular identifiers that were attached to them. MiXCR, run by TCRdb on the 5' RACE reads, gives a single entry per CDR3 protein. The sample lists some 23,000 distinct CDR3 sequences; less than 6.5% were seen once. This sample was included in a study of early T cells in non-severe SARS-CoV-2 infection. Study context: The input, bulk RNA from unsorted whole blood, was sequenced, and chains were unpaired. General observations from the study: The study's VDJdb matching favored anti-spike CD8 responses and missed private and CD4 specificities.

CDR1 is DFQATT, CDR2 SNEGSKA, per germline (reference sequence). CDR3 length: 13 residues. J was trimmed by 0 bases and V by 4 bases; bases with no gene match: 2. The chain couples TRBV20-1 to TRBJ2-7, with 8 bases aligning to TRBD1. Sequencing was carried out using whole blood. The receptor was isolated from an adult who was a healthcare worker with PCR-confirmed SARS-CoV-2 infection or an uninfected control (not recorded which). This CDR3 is CSATDRDSYEQYV. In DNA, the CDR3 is TGCAGTGCTACGGACAGGGACTCCTACGAGCAGTACGTC.